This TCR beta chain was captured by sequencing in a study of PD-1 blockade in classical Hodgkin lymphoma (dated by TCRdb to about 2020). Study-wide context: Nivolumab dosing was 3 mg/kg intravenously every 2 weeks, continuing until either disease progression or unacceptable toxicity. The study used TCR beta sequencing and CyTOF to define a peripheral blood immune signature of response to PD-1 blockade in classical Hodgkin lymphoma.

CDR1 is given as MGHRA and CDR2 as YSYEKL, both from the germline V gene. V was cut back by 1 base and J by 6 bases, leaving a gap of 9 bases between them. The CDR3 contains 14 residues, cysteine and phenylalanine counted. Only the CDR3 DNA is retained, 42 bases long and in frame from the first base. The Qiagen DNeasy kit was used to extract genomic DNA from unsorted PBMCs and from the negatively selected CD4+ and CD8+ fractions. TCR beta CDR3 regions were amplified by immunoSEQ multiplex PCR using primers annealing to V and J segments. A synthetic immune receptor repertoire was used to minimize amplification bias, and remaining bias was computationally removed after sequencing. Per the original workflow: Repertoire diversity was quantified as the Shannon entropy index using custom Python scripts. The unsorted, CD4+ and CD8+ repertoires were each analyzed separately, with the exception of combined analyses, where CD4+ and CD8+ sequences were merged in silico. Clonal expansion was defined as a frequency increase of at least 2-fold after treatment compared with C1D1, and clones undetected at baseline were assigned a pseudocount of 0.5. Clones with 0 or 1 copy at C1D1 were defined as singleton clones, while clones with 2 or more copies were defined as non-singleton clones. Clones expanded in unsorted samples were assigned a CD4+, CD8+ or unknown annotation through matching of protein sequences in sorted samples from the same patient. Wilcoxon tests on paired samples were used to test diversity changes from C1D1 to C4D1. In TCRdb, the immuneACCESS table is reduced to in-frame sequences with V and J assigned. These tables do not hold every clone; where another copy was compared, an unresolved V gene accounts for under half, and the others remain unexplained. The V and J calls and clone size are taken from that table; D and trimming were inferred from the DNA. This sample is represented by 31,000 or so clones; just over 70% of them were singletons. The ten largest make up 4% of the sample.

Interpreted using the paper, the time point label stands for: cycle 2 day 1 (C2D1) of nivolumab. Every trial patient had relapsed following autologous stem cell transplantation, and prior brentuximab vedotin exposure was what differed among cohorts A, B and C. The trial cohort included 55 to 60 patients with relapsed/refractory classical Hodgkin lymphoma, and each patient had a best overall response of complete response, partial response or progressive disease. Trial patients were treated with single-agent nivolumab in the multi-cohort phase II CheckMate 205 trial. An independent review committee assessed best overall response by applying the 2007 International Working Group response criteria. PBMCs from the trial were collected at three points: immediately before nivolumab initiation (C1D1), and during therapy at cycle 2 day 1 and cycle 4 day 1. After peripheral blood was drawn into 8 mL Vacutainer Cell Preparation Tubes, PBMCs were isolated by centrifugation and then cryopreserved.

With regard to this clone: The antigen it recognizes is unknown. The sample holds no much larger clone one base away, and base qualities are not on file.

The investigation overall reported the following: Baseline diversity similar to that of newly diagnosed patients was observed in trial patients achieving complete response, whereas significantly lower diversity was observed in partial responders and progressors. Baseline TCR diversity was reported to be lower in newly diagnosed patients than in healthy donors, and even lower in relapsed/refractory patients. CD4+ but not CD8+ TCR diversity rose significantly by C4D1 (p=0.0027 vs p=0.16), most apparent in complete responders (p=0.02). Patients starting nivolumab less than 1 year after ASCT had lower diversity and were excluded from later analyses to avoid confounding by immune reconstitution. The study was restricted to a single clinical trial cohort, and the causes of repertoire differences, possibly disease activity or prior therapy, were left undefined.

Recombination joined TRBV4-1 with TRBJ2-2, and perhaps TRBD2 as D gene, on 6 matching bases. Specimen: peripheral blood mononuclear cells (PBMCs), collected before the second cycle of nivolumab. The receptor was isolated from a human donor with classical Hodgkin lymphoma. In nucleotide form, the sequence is TGCGCCAGCAGCCAAGGGGGGGTGGCCGGGGAGCTGTTTTTT. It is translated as CASSQGGVAGELFF.